This entry lists 31 T cell receptor beta chains sequenced from one sample in a study of post-analysis software for immune sequencing data. No cognate antigen is known for these TCRs. Researchers reported that TCR beta cDNA libraries carried unique molecular identifiers. TCRdb itself ran the PCR reads through MiXCR, one entry per CDR3 protein. The sample has hundreds of thousands of distinct CDR3 sequences, just under 30% seen once. The study's findings and limits: About 5 TRBV segments were significantly more frequent in patients than in controls. TRBV5-6, TRBV5-1 and TRBV20-1 were among these segments.

The sample comprised blood. These receptor sequences come from a girl aged 10 to 17 with multiple sclerosis.

The J gene is TRBJ2-7, the V gene TRBV28; TRBD2 might be the D (5 bases). Germline V gene data show CDR1 as MDHEN and CDR2 as SYDVKM. Trimming took 10 bases from V and 1 from J, leaving 17 bases between them. The CDR3 has 14 amino acids. The DNA of the CDR3 is TGTGCCACAAATAAGCATGGCGGGTCCTACGAGCAGTACTTC. Translation gives CATNKHGGSYEQYF.

V is TRBV27 and J is TRBJ2-3; 10 nucleotides match TRBD2. Trimming removed 5 bases from V and 2 bases from J; junction bases left unmatched: 4. CDR3 length equals 15 residues. The germline V gene has CDR1 MNHEY and CDR2 SMNVEV (reference sequence). The CDR3 here is CASSERGGVTDTQYF. In DNA form, the CDR3 reads TGTGCCAGCAGTGAGCGGGGGGGCGTCACAGATACGCAGTATTTT.

This chain joins TRBV5-8 and TRBJ1-1, with D possibly being TRBD1 (5 bases). Germline V gene lookup returns CDR1 SGHTS and CDR2 YDEGEE. Trimming left V 6 bases short and J 11 bases short, with 20 bases between. CDR3 size: 13 residues. The CDR3 DNA is TGTGCCAGCACCCCGTGGCCCAGGGACCCGGCTTTCTTT. Amino acid sequence: CASTPWPRDPAFF.

This chain uses TRBV20-1 with TRBJ2-1, with a weak D call TRBD2 (6 bases). The V gene lost 1 base and the J gene lost 9 bases, with 16 bases spanning the gap. Per germline, CDR1 DFQATT and CDR2 SNEGSKA (reference sequence). CDR3 size: 14 residues. Here the CDR3 reads CSARAPASAGEQFF. The CDR3 region has the DNA TGCAGTGCTAGAGCTCCAGCTAGCGCGGGTGAGCAGTTCTTC.

This clonotype was found a few times. The V and J genes are TRBV10-3 and TRBJ2-3, with a possible D match to TRBD1 (5 bases). The V end lost 4 bases, the J end lost 0 bases, and 11 bases lay between the germline ends. Germline-derived CDR1 and CDR2 are ENHRY and SYGVKD. The CDR3 is 15 amino acids. The CDR3 sequence: CAISGSRASTDTQYF. The CDR3, as DNA: TGTGCCATCAGTGGTAGCAGGGCAAGCACAGATACGCAGTATTTT.

The rearrangement joins TRBV27 to TRBJ2-7; tentative D call: TRBD2 (5 bases). Deletions cut 8 bases from V and 3 bases from J, with 17 bases between. The CDR3 is made up of 14 amino acids. Germline CDR1 reads MNHEY; CDR2 reads SMNVEV (reference sequence). In nucleotides, the CDR3 is TGTGCCAGCGGTCCGACGGACTGGGTCTACGAGCAGTACTTC. Its protein product is CASGPTDWVYEQYF.

This rearrangement joins TRBV28 to TRBJ2-5, with 7 bases aligning to TRBD1. The CDR3 sequence is 18 residues long. Germline assignment: CDR1 MDHEN and CDR2 SYDVKM. V shed 5 bases, J shed 4 bases, and the junction held 19 bases outside the gene matches. The CDR3 coding sequence is TGTGCCAGCAGTCTAATGTTCGCCACAGGGGCTATAGGAGAGACCCAGTACTTC. As protein: CASSLMFATGAIGETQYF.

This clonotype was seen a handful of times. V gene TRBV5-1 combines with J gene TRBJ2-3; D remains unclear. The CDR3 has 15 amino acids. Between the trimmed V and J ends, which lost 1 base and 2 bases, there was a span of 11 bases. Germline assignment: CDR1 SGHRS and CDR2 YFSETQ. The CDR3 region has the DNA TGCGCCAGCAGCTTGTTTGAGAAGGACACAGATACGCAGTATTTT. This codes for CASSLFEKDTDTQYF.

The gene calls are TRBV6-1 and TRBJ1-6; 7 nucleotides agree with TRBD1. The V gene end was trimmed by 4 bases and the J gene end by 3 bases; junction bases not matched to a gene: 6. This CDR3 is 16 amino acids long. Germline V lookup: CDR1 MNHNS, CDR2 SASEGT. CDR3 amino acids: CASSGEGGIYNSPLHF. Here the CDR3 DNA reads TGTGCCAGCAGTGGTGAAGGGGGCATCTATAATTCACCCCTCCACTTT.

The chain links TRBV6-6 to TRBJ1-4; tentatively, D is TRBD1 (5 bases). The CDR3 extends over 14 amino acids. CDR1 is MNHNY, CDR2 SVGAGI, per germline (reference sequence). The V end was cut by 6 bases, the J end by 8 bases, with 16 bases between. The CDR3 reads CASRVTVLREKLFF. CDR3 nucleotide sequence: TGTGCCAGCAGGGTGACAGTTCTCAGGGAAAAACTGTTTTTT.

This clonotype turned up a few times. V usage is TRBV20-1 and J usage is TRBJ2-7; possible D gene TRBD2, 6 bases. The CDR3 has 15 residues. Per germline, CDR1 DFQATT and CDR2 SNEGSKA (reference sequence). With 6 bases removed from V and 0 bases from J, the gap between germline ends came to 18 bases. CDR3: CSAPPHSGRSYEQYF. The CDR3 DNA reads as TGCAGTGCCCCCCCACATAGCGGTCGCTCCTACGAGCAGTACTTC.

This rearrangement joins TRBV6-6 to TRBJ2-1, with 8 nucleotides matching TRBD2. CDR3 length: 15 residues. In germline, CDR1 is MNHNY, CDR2 SVGAGI (reference sequence). Losses at the gene ends were 2 bases for V and 7 bases for J; bases not matched to a gene: 7. CDR3 loop: CASSYVSGGENEQFF. CDR3 sequence (DNA): TGTGCCAGCAGTTACGTCTCGGGAGGGGAGAATGAGCAGTTCTTC.

This sequence joins TRBV20-1 and TRBJ1-2; no clear D gene. There are 13 residues in the CDR3. The V and J ends lost 5 bases and 4 bases respectively, with 14 bases between them. Looked up from germline, CDR1 is DFQATT and CDR2 is SNEGSKA (reference sequence). CDR3 residues: CSAQILLGYGYTF. The CDR3 DNA reads TGCAGTGCTCAGATACTGTTGGGCTATGGCTACACCTTC.

This clonotype was seen only a few times. The rearrangement uses TRBV6-4 and TRBJ2-1; D call uncertain. Trimming removed 7 bases at V and 5 bases at J, with 6 bases between. The CDR3 runs to 11 residues. The germline gives CDR1 MRHNA, CDR2 SNTAGT. This CDR3 reads CASIHNNEQFF. Here the CDR3 DNA reads TGTGCCAGCATTCATAACAATGAGCAGTTCTTC.

This clonotype was counted between two and nine times. The chain employs TRBV7-2 and TRBJ1-5; D is undetermined. V dropped 1 base and J dropped 7 bases, with 8 bases sitting between them. This CDR3 contains 13 residues. Germline V gene lookup returns CDR1 SGHTA and CDR2 FQGNSA. The CDR3: CASSLEAGQPQHF. CDR3 nucleotide sequence: TGTGCCAGCAGCTTAGAGGCTGGCCAGCCCCAGCATTTT.

This chain links TRBV5-1 with TRBJ1-4; D gene unclear. V gave up 4 bases and J gave up 8 bases, with 12 bases separating them. This CDR3 is 13 amino acids long. Looked up from germline, CDR1 is SGHRS and CDR2 is YFSETQ. The CDR3 reads CASSPGLHEKLFF. DNA for the CDR3: TGCGCCAGCAGCCCAGGACTTCACGAAAAACTGTTTTTT. Looking up the rest from reference TRBV5-1 and TRBJ1-4 gives the full variable domain: KAGVTQTPRYLIKTRGQQVTLSCSPISGHRSVSWYQQTPGQGLQFLFEYFSETQRNKGNFPGRFSGRQFSNSRSEMNVSTLELGDSALYLCASSPGLHEKLFFGSGTQLSVL.

Of note for this clonotype: This may arise from a read error, as a much more abundant clone is one base away. The J gene is TRBJ2-6, the V gene TRBV3-1; D is undetermined. Germline CDR1 is LGHDT and CDR2 is YNNKEL (reference sequence). The CDR3 is 15 residues long. This CDR3 reads CACSQVGSGANVLTF. The CDR3 DNA reads TGTGCCTGCAGCCAAGTCGGCTCTGGGGCCAACGTCCTGACTTTC.

The chain links TRBV20-1 to TRBJ1-2; 10 bases agree with TRBD1. The CDR3 has 14 amino acids. Germline V gene lookup returns CDR1 DFQATT and CDR2 SNEGSKA (reference sequence). V lost 6 bases and J lost 5; bases outside the gene matches: 9. The CDR3 sequence: CSATTGGGGYGYTF. In DNA form, the CDR3 reads TGCAGTGCGACGACAGGGGGCGGGGGGTATGGCTACACCTTC.

The chain carries TRBV6-2 or TRBV6-3 and TRBJ2-7; D not resolved. Trimming stripped 4 bases from V and 3 bases from J, with 7 bases between. The CDR3 has 12 amino acids. The V gene's germline CDR1 is MNHEY and CDR2 SVGEGT. The CDR3, as DNA: TGTGCCAGCAGTTTCCCGCACTACGAGCAGTACTTC. Protein sequence: CASSFPHYEQYF.

A single count supports this clonotype. The rearrangement uses TRBV28 and TRBJ2-7; tentatively, D is TRBD2 (5 bases). The CDR3 loop spans 16 amino acids. V was trimmed by 5 bases and J by 7 bases, leaving 24 bases between them. Germline CDR1 is MDHEN and CDR2 is SYDVKM. The CDR3 region has the DNA TGTGCCAGCAGTCCATGGACTGGTGCATCCTACAATGAGCAGTACTTC. This codes for CASSPWTGASYNEQYF.

The J gene is TRBJ1-2, the V gene TRBV2, with 7 bases matching TRBD1. Per germline, CDR1 SNHLY and CDR2 FYNNEI. V trimming: 6 bases; J trimming: 2 bases; junction bases outside the gene matches: 6. The CDR3 length is 14 residues. CDR3 protein: CASRAGTANYGYTF. The CDR3 DNA reads as TGTGCCAGCAGAGCCGGGACAGCCAACTATGGCTACACCTTC.

The rearrangement uses TRBV4-1 and TRBJ2-2; the match to TRBD1 covers 7 bases. The germline V gene encodes CDR1 MGHRA and CDR2 YSYEKL. The CDR3 has 17 amino acids. Trimming removed 5 bases from V and 0 bases from J; junction bases left unmatched: 9. The chain's CDR3 is CASSDPQGTANTGELFF. DNA of the CDR3: TGCGCCAGCAGCGACCCACAGGGGACGGCGAACACCGGGGAGCTGTTTTTT.

The chain uses TRBV11-2 and TRBJ1-2; no clear D gene. From germline, CDR1 is SGHAT and CDR2 FQNNGV. Trimming cost V 0 bases and J 6 bases, with 14 bases left between them. The CDR3 has 15 amino acids. In nucleotides, the CDR3 is TGTGCCAGCAGCTTAGATCTTGCGGGGAGGGATGGCTACACCTTC. It encodes CASSLDLAGRDGYTF.

The chain recombines TRBV14 with TRBJ1-5; D uncertain. Germline V gives CDR1 SGHDN, CDR2 FVKESK. The CDR3 contains 13 residues. The V end was cut by 4 bases, the J end by 5 bases, with 9 bases between. As DNA, the CDR3 is TGTGCCAGCAGCCCGACGGGCTATCAGCCCCAGCATTTT. Protein: CASSPTGYQPQHF.

The rearrangement links TRBV5-1 to TRBJ2-2; D gene uncertain. V was trimmed by 4 bases and J by 0 bases, leaving 16 bases between them. The germline gives CDR1 SGHRS, CDR2 YFSETQ. CDR3 size: 17 residues. The CDR3 DNA follows: TGCGCCAGCAGCGTACGTAGGGCGGCCGCGAACACCGGGGAGCTGTTTTTT. It encodes CASSVRRAAANTGELFF.

This clonotype was seen a few times. The chain carries TRBV20-1 and TRBJ2-5; 11 nucleotides match TRBD2. Gene TRBJ2-7 matches the end of the DNA better, so the J call may be wrong. The CDR3 length is 14 residues. Germline V gene lookup returns CDR1 DFQATT and CDR2 SNEGSKA (reference sequence). The CDR3, as DNA: TGCAGTGCTCCCCGTAGCGGGGGGGCGAACGAGCAGTACTTC. Amino acids: CSAPRSGGANEQYF.

CDR3 nucleotides: TGCGCCAGCAGCTTGGATAGCGGGGGGGCGAAGACCCAGTACTTC. Translated, it gives CASSLDSGGAKTQYF. The rearrangement uses TRBV5-1 and TRBJ2-5; 11 bases line up with TRBD2. Germline lookup yields CDR1 SGHRS and CDR2 YFSETQ. J gave up 6 bases and V 0 bases, and 4 bases lay outside the gene matches. The CDR3 spans 15 residues.

The table lists this clonotype with many counts. The J gene is TRBJ2-1, the V gene TRBV7-6, with TRBD2 matching 7 bases. Germline V gene sequence: CDR1 SGHVS, CDR2 FNYEAQ. The V gene end was trimmed by 1 base and the J gene end by 3 bases; junction bases not matched to a gene: 6. CDR3 size: 16 residues. CDR3 in DNA: TGTGCCAGCAGCTTAGAGTCTAGCGGTTACTACAATGAGCAGTTCTTC. The encoded protein is CASSLESSGYYNEQFF. The complete variable domain, with remaining parts taken from reference TRBV7-6 and TRBJ2-1, reads GAGVSQSPRYKVTKRGQDVALRCDPISGHVSLYWYRQALGQGPEFLTYFNYEAQQDKSGLPNDRFSAERPEGSISTLTIQRTEQRDSAMYRCASSLESSGYYNEQFFGPGTRLTVL.

The chain joins TRBV4-3 to TRBJ1-1, with TRBD1 identical over 9 bases. The CDR3 is made up of 16 amino acids. Germline V CDR1 and CDR2: LGHNA, YSLEER. V was clipped by 1 base and J by 6 bases; unmatched bases: 9. CDR3 sequence: CASSQAFTGGAAEAFF. The DNA of the CDR3 is TGCGCCAGCAGCCAAGCCTTTACAGGGGGCGCAGCTGAAGCTTTCTTT.

V gene TRBV11-2 combines with J gene TRBJ1-1; D is possibly TRBD1 (5 bases). The CDR3 sequence is 16 residues long. The V and J ends lost 3 bases and 3 bases respectively, with 17 bases between them. Germline loops: CDR1 SGHAT, CDR2 FQNNGV. The CDR3 DNA reads as TGTGCCAGCAGCTTTGCATCAGGGTTTAGCGACACTGAAGCTTTCTTT. It is translated as CASSFASGFSDTEAFF.

This clonotype was detected a few times. This chain uses TRBV20-1 with TRBJ1-2; D may be TRBD1 (5 bases). Per germline, CDR1 DFQATT and CDR2 SNEGSKA (reference sequence). This CDR3 has 12 amino acids. Trimming stripped 5 bases from V and 4 bases from J, with 11 bases between. DNA of the CDR3: TGCAGTGCTCCAAACGGGGCCTATGGCTACACCTTC. Amino acids: CSAPNGAYGYTF.